The rows below give T cell receptor beta chains drawn from one sample of a study of shared clonotypes between healthy human individuals. This table comes from immunoSEQ multiplex PCR, and its TCRdb copy is limited to in-frame clones, with some not included. The repertoire consists of 550,000 to 850,000 clones, with about 74% occurring once and the leading ten covering approximately 1.6%. Material for sequencing was memory CD4+ T cells sorted from blood. These receptors were collected from a woman in her 30s in good health. Both conserved end residues are trimmed from each CDR3. Fields, in order: V gene, J gene, D gene, CDR3 protein. The D gene is left open where the match is weak.

V gene: TRBV29-1
J gene: TRBJ1-1
D gene: .
CDR3 protein: SVCQGVEAF

V gene: TRBV2
J gene: TRBJ1-1
D gene: TRBD1
CDR3 protein: ASSGDRGYSAAF

V gene: TRBV4-2
J gene: TRBJ1-1
D gene: .
CDR3 protein: ASSQAGGRRTEAF

V gene: TRBV5-1
J gene: TRBJ2-7
D gene: TRBD1
CDR3 protein: ASRRTGTYEQY

V gene: TRBV6-5
J gene: TRBJ2-3
D gene: .
CDR3 protein: ASSYSRGDTQY

V gene: TRBV10-1
J gene: TRBJ2-1
D gene: .
CDR3 protein: ASSDGATTYNEQF

V gene: TRBV6-1
J gene: TRBJ1-1
D gene: TRBD1
CDR3 protein: ASRKQGASEAF

V gene: TRBV5-1
J gene: TRBJ1-1
D gene: TRBD1
CDR3 protein: ASSLSSTGEAF

V gene: TRBV19
J gene: TRBJ1-2
D gene: TRBD1
CDR3 protein: ASTPRDSPYQGYT

V gene: TRBV23-1
J gene: TRBJ1-4
D gene: .
CDR3 protein: ASSPLGGGRGNEKLF

V gene: TRBV25-1
J gene: TRBJ2-1
D gene: TRBD1
CDR3 protein: ASSDGDRGTGNEQF

V gene: TRBV5-1
J gene: TRBJ2-5
D gene: .
CDR3 protein: ASSLVGEETQY

V gene: TRBV7-8
J gene: TRBJ2-7
D gene: .
CDR3 protein: ASSLSVIAYEQY

V gene: TRBV5-1
J gene: TRBJ1-2
D gene: .
CDR3 protein: ASSLGDGSYGYT

V gene: TRBV7-2
J gene: TRBJ2-5
D gene: .
CDR3 protein: ASSLALREETQY

V gene: TRBV5-6
J gene: TRBJ1-2
D gene: .
CDR3 protein: ASSSPGPKNYGYT

V gene: TRBV28
J gene: TRBJ1-2
D gene: .
CDR3 protein: ASSNRDSSNYGYT

V gene: TRBV19
J gene: TRBJ1-1
D gene: TRBD1
CDR3 protein: ASSPQTGGRGEAF

V gene: TRBV5-1
J gene: TRBJ2-7
D gene: TRBD2
CDR3 protein: ASPPGLIPGKERGYEQY

V gene: TRBV29-1
J gene: TRBJ2-1
D gene: .
CDR3 protein: SVGHSHNEQF

V gene: TRBV28
J gene: TRBJ2-4
D gene: .
CDR3 protein: ASESKNIQY

V gene: TRBV7-9
J gene: TRBJ2-5
D gene: .
CDR3 protein: ASSLDSQTQY

V gene: TRBV18
J gene: TRBJ2-4
D gene: .
CDR3 protein: ASSPGLGQNIQY

V gene: TRBV7-2
J gene: TRBJ2-7
D gene: TRBD1
CDR3 protein: ASGQGSYEQY

V gene: TRBV5-1
J gene: TRBJ2-5
D gene: TRBD2
CDR3 protein: ASSGGAGVGETQY

V gene: TRBV19
J gene: TRBJ1-5
D gene: .
CDR3 protein: ASTRFGGDTDQPQH

V gene: TRBV28
J gene: TRBJ1-1
D gene: .
CDR3 protein: ASRQGLVAGTEAF

V gene: TRBV6-5
J gene: TRBJ2-1
D gene: .
CDR3 protein: ASSSTSVNEQF

V gene: TRBV5-1
J gene: TRBJ2-1
D gene: .
CDR3 protein: ASRDVKSYNEQF

V gene: TRBV27
J gene: TRBJ1-4
D gene: TRBD1
CDR3 protein: ASSSTGGAEKLF

V gene: TRBV11-2
J gene: TRBJ2-7
D gene: TRBD2
CDR3 protein: ASRSNLAGVSYEQY

V gene: TRBV11-1
J gene: TRBJ1-1
D gene: .
CDR3 protein: ASSSGGGPEAF

V gene: TRBV18
J gene: TRBJ2-1
D gene: .
CDR3 protein: ASSPPSLSNEQF

V gene: TRBV5-5
J gene: TRBJ2-7
D gene: TRBD2
CDR3 protein: ASSLAQVGRSSYEQY

V gene: TRBV13
J gene: TRBJ2-7
D gene: .
CDR3 protein: ASSSLLASEQY

V gene: TRBV10-3
J gene: TRBJ2-1
D gene: .
CDR3 protein: AIGRGTVANEQF

V gene: TRBV12-2
J gene: TRBJ2-2
D gene: .
CDR3 protein: ASRLAKIVAGGPGELF

V gene: TRBV5-1
J gene: TRBJ2-3
D gene: .
CDR3 protein: ASSLLPTGHTQY

V gene: TRBV5-8
J gene: TRBJ2-1
D gene: TRBD2
CDR3 protein: ASSFAAGLAGDEQF

V gene: TRBV6-5
J gene: TRBJ2-3
D gene: .
CDR3 protein: ASSYSRGTDTQY

V gene: TRBV5-6
J gene: TRBJ1-2
D gene: TRBD1
CDR3 protein: ASSRGTGEGYT

V gene: TRBV5-8
J gene: TRBJ2-5
D gene: TRBD1
CDR3 protein: ASGQGNQETQY

V gene: TRBV5-4
J gene: TRBJ2-2
D gene: .
CDR3 protein: ASSLVGLAGELF

V gene: TRBV19
J gene: TRBJ2-7
D gene: .
CDR3 protein: ASREPRTLEAYEQY

V gene: TRBV2
J gene: TRBJ2-7
D gene: .
CDR3 protein: ASSENSGSYEQY